Listed below are T cell receptor beta chains from one sample, sequenced in a study of cytomegalovirus exposure and HLA in healthy donors. Generated by immunoSEQ multiplex PCR, the TCRdb table keeps only in-frame clones and is missing some. This table has approximately 98,000 clones, more than 90% appearing once. Sequencing was done on a sample of PBMCs. All receptors derive from a woman aged 18-29 years in good health and CMV-seronegative. CDR3s include the opening cysteine and the closing phenylalanine or tryptophan. The order of the fields is V gene, clone size, J gene, D gene, CDR3 DNA, CDR3 protein. D genes are given only for firm matches. Clone size, where shown, is once, few, many, or a class for clones that have expanded.

TRBV27	-	TRBJ1-1	-	TGTGCCAGCAGTTTATTTGGTGGGAGGGGGGGGCGGGCGCGGGACACTGAAGCTTTCTTT	CASSLFGGRGGRARDTEAFF
TRBV6-6	-	TRBJ2-1	-	TGTGCCAGCGGGGGGTCCTACAATGAGCAGTTCTTC	CASGGSYNEQFF
TRBV7-3	-	TRBJ2-3	-	TGTGCCAGCAGCCCGGGGGTTAGCACAGATACGCAGTATTTT	CASSPGVSTDTQYF
TRBV6-5	-	TRBJ1-1	TRBD1	TGTGCCAGCAGTAAGGGGACAGGCAATGCTGAAGCTTTCTTT	CASSKGTGNAEAFF
TRBV18	-	TRBJ2-5	-	TGTGCCAGCTCACCACAGGGGTACCAAGAGACCCAGTACTTC	CASSPQGYQETQYF
TRBV6-6	-	TRBJ2-7	TRBD1	TGTGCCAGCGGGACAGGGGACTACGAGCAGTACTTC	CASGTGDYEQYF
TRBV6-1	-	TRBJ2-1	-	TGTGCCATCCTCAGGGACACACACAATGAGCAGTTCTTC	CAILRDTHNEQFF
TRBV14	once	TRBJ2-3	TRBD1	TGTGCCAGCAGCCACCTAGGGACAGAAAGAGATACGCAGTATTTT	CASSHLGTERDTQYF
TRBV28	-	TRBJ2-1	-	TGTGCCAGCAGTAAGTTCTCCCACAGACCGAGTGAGCAGTTCTTC	CASSKFSHRPSEQFF
TRBV7-9	-	TRBJ2-3	TRBD1	TGTGCCAGCAGGCAGGGGGCAGATACGCAGTATTTT	CASRQGADTQYF
TRBV25-1	-	TRBJ2-1	-	TGTGCCAGCAGTGAGGGCAGCCCTGGCTCCTACAATGAGCAGTTCTTC	CASSEGSPGSYNEQFF
TRBV28	-	TRBJ1-2	-	TGTGCCGGCGGAGGGGTCCTCAACTATGGCTACACCTTC	CAGGGVLNYGYTF
TRBV25-1	-	TRBJ1-2	-	TGTGCCAGCAGTGAATCGGGAGGAGGGGGGCGAGGAGGCTACACCTTC	CASSESGGGGRGGYTF
TRBV19	-	TRBJ1-1	-	TGTGCCAGTAGCACCCCGGGGGTTTCAAGGGGAGCTTTCTTT	CASSTPGVSRGAFF
TRBV6-5	once	TRBJ1-1	-	TGTGCCAGCAGTTACTCGGGCCAGGGAGGGGATGCTTTCTTT	CASSYSGQGGDAFF
TRBV20-1	-	TRBJ2-7	-	TGCAGCAACAACCACGAGCAGTACTTC	CSNNHEQYF
TRBV20-1	-	TRBJ1-2	-	TGCAGTGCCGAGGAAGATTATGGCTACACCTTC	CSAEEDYGYTF
TRBV4-3	-	TRBJ1-6	TRBD1	TGCGCCAGCAGCGTAGCCGGGACAGGGGATAATTCACCCCTCCACTTT	CASSVAGTGDNSPLHF
TRBV21-1	-	TRBJ1-3	-	TGTGCCAGCAGCAAAGCGAACAGGGGGCGACCCGGAAACACCATATATTTT	CASSKANRGRPGNTIYF
TRBV7-8	-	TRBJ2-2	-	TGTGCCAGCAGCCCGCCTGTCGGAGGTCAGGTATCCGGGGAGCTGTTTTTT	CASSPPVGGQVSGELFF
TRBV4-2	once	TRBJ2-6	-	TGTGCCAGCAGCCAAGACAACTCTGGGGCCAACGTCCTGACTTTC	CASSQDNSGANVLTF
TRBV10-3	-	TRBJ2-5	TRBD1	TGTGCCATCAGTGCAACAGGGGGCCGGGAGACCCAGTACTTC	CAISATGGRETQYF
TRBV27	-	TRBJ2-5	TRBD2	TGTGCCAGCAGTCGCCTTGGACTAGCGGGGGGGCTATCTGAGGAGACCCAGTACTTC	CASSRLGLAGGLSEETQYF
TRBV6-6	-	TRBJ1-2	TRBD1	TGTGCCAGCAGTTACCCGCGGGACAGGGGAAACTATGGCTACACCTTC	CASSYPRDRGNYGYTF
TRBV9	-	TRBJ1-2	-	TGTGCCAGCAGCCCAGGTGCGGGGGCGCTTTATGGCTACACCTTC	CASSPGAGALYGYTF
TRBV27	-	TRBJ1-1	-	TGTGCCAGCAGTTTTTTTGCGGCGATCAACACTGAAGCTTTCTTT	CASSFFAAINTEAFF
TRBV7-2	-	TRBJ2-7	TRBD1	TGTGCCAGCAGCTTCTCAGGGGGCTACGAGCAGTACTTC	CASSFSGGYEQYF
TRBV18	few	TRBJ1-5	-	TGTGCCAGCTCATTTCAGGGGATGCAGCCCCAGCATTTT	CASSFQGMQPQHF
TRBV5-6	-	TRBJ1-6	-	TGTGCCAGCAGCCAGATTCGGACAGAAAATTCACCCCTCCACTTT	CASSQIRTENSPLHF
TRBV7-2	-	TRBJ2-1	-	TGTGCCAGCAGCTTAGCGGCGGGGGCGTCTTACAATGAGCAGTTCTTC	CASSLAAGASYNEQFF
TRBV5-1	-	TRBJ1-4	TRBD1	TGCGCCAGCAGACCCGACAGGGTTAGGGCTAATGAAAAACTGTTTTTT	CASRPDRVRANEKLFF
TRBV9	-	TRBJ1-2	TRBD1	TGTGCCAGCAGCGTAGGGGGACAGGGGGCGAGTGGCTACACCTTC	CASSVGGQGASGYTF
TRBV6-4	-	TRBJ2-1	-	TGTGCCAGCAGTGACCCACCCAACAGCAATGAGCAGTTCTTC	CASSDPPNSNEQFF
TRBV7-7	-	TRBJ2-1	TRBD2	TGTGCTAGCAGCACCGGTAGCGGGAGATACAATGAGCAGTTCTTC	CASSTGSGRYNEQFF
TRBV2	-	TRBJ2-1	TRBD2	TGTGCCAGCACCCCTAGCGGGAAGACCTACAATGAGCAGTTCTTC	CASTPSGKTYNEQFF
TRBV6-1	once	TRBJ2-2	-	TGTGCCAGCAATAGAGGGTCGAACACCGGGGAGCTGTTTTTT	CASNRGSNTGELFF
TRBV29-1	-	TRBJ1-3	-	TGCGGCGGACAAAGCTCTGGAAACACCATATATTTT	CGGQSSGNTIYF
TRBV7-9	-	TRBJ2-1	-	TGTGCCAGCAGCTTAGTACTACCCTACAATGAGCAGTTCTTC	CASSLVLPYNEQFF
TRBV6-1	-	TRBJ1-5	-	TGTGCCAGCAGCGTGATGGGGCAGGGAAATCAGCCCCAGCATTTT	CASSVMGQGNQPQHF
TRBV7-9	-	TRBJ2-7	-	TGTGCCAGCAGCTTAGGCGAGAGTTACGAGCAGTACTTC	CASSLGESYEQYF
TRBV30	once	TRBJ2-1	-	TGTGCCTGGAGTGACGCATTAGATGAGCAGTTCTTC	CAWSDALDEQFF